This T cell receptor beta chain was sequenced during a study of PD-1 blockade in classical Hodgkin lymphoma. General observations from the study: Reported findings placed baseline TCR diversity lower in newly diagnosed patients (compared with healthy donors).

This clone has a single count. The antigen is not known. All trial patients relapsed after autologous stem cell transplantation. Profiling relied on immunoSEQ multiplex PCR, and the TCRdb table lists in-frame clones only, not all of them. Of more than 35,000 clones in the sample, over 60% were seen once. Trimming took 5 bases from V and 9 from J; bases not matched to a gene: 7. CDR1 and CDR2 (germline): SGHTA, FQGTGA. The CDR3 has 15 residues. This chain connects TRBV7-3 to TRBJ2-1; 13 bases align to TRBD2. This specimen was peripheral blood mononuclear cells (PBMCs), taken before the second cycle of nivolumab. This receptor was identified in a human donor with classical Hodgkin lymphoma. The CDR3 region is CASSPTSGGASEQFF. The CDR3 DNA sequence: TGTGCCAGCAGCCCTACTAGCGGGGGGGCCAGTGAGCAGTTCTTC.